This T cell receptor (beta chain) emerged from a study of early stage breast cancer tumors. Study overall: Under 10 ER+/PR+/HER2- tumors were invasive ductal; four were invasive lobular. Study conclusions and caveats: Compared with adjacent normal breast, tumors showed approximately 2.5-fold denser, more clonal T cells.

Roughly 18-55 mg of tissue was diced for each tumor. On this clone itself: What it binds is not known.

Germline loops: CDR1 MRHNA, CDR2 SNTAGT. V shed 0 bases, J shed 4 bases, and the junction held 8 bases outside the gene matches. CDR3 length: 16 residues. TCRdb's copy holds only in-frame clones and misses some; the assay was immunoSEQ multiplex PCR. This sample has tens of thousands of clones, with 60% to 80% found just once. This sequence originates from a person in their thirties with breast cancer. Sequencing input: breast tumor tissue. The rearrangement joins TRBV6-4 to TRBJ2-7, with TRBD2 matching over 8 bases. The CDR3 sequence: CASSDSRTSYMYEQYF. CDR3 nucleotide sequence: TGTGCCAGCAGTGACTCGAGGACTAGCTATATGTACGAGCAGTACTTC.